This T cell receptor beta chain came from a study of CD8 T cells in Susac syndrome (dated by TCRdb to 2018 to 2020). Notes on the research overall: The study used repertoire sequencing to test whether antigen drove CD8+ T cell activation and differentiation in Susac syndrome. Paper-wide results and their limitations: The number of individuals in the TCR sequencing and HLA analysis was acknowledged as relatively small.

High-throughput TCR beta sequencing profiled peripheral blood CD8+ and CD4+ T cells from healthy donors, Susac syndrome patients and multiple sclerosis patients. Treatment-naive patients with stable or active relapsing-remitting disease fulfilling revised McDonald criteria were used as multiple sclerosis controls. Bulk CD8+ and CD4+ T cells were purified by magnetic negative isolation, while CD8+ TEMRA cells were enriched using FACS. Blood was collected in EDTA tubes and processed within 24 hours, with PBMCs isolated through density gradient centrifugation. PBMCs intended for TCR sequencing were cryopreserved in liquid nitrogen and were subsequently thawed in a 37 degrees C water bath. The sorted or isolated CD4+, CD8+ and CD8+ TEMRA cells had a purity of 90% or higher. In the germline V gene, CDR1 corresponds to MNHEY and CDR2 to SVGAGI. The CDR3 runs 11 amino acids, cysteine and phenylalanine included. Only the CDR3 DNA is retained, 33 bases long and in frame from the first base. The junction shows trimming of 8 bases on V and 4 bases on J, plus 8 bases between the germline ends.

RNA was extracted using the RNeasy kit, and roughly 0.45 to 1 microgram was reverse transcribed with random hexamers. The immunoSEQ multiplex PCR assay, which covers 54 Vbeta and 13 Jbeta segments, was used to amplify TCR beta CDR3 regions. PCR amplification bias was corrected by using a synthetic template baseline for primer optimization and computational correction. As for how the authors treated the data: Reads were annotated to V, D and J genes per IMGT and analyzed with immunoSEQ Analyzer, keeping only productive sequences. Clonality was calculated as one minus the Shannon entropy normalized by log2 of the number of productive unique sequences. For each patient and control, public and private clones were evaluated among the 100 most prevalent clones. Susac-specific clones were defined as absent from healthy and MS cohorts, approximately 1,000 published viral clones and other ImmuneACCESS disease sequences. Starting from the raw public reads, TCRdb applied fastp trimming at Q25, assembled clones with MiXCR and retained in-frame beta chains. Rows matching on CDR3 protein sequence are summarized as one entry with the most common DNA and genes. These V and J calls derive from TCRdb rather than the authors' analysis. Recorded for this sample are roughly 330,000 distinct CDR3 sequences; about 90% of them occurred a single time. About 0.063% of the sample rests with the top ten.

A single count supports this clonotype. The antigen this receptor binds is unknown. Base-call qualities are not available, and no considerably larger clone is one nucleotide away. One read provides weak support. The receptor's source is a human donor with multiple sclerosis. Sequencing was done on a sample of CD4+ T cells from PBMCs. The rearrangement combines TRBV6-5 with TRBJ1-2; the D gene is possibly TRBD1, with 5 bases matching. The nucleotides read TGTGCCAGCGGCAGGGTCTATGGCTACACCTTC. Its product reads: CASGRVYGYTF.